This TCR beta chain was captured by sequencing in a study of OX40 agonist ivuxolimab in advanced cancers. Overall study findings and caveats: The study found that CD8+ T cells averaged more expanded clones than CD4+. Clones of CD4+ and CD8+ blood T cells grew by week 6 at doses of 0.1 to 3.0 mg/kg.

Measured with immunoSEQ multiplex PCR; TCRdb has only the in-frame clones, and not every one. The table records roughly 3,400 clones, roughly 80% of them present only once. Note on this clone: Antigen unknown.

Germline V gene lookup returns CDR1 SGDLS and CDR2 YYNGEE. Trimming shortened V by 0 bases and J by 2 bases, and 15 bases separated the two germline ends. The CDR3 spans 17 residues. People who had autoimmune disease history or systemic immunosuppression were excluded. The sequence was collected from an adult with an advanced solid tumor such as melanoma, head and neck, liver or kidney cancer. This chain uses TRBV9 with TRBJ2-1, with D tentatively TRBD2 (7 bases). The source was CD4+ or CD8+ T cells sorted from blood, collected in a trial of the OX40 agonist ivuxolimab. CDR3 DNA: TGTGCCAGCAGCGTAGCAATATGGGGGGGCCCCTACAATGAGCAGTTCTTC. Amino acid sequence: CASSVAIWGGPYNEQFF.